The 13 T cell receptor beta chains listed next were all sequenced from one sample in a study of beta chain features in type 1 diabetes. General study findings and limits: In every one of the four CD4+ subsets, TCRB CDR3s were moderately but significantly shorter in Type 1 diabetes patients.

No cognate antigen is known for these TCRs. cDNA synthesis used the whole RNA isolate, giving expressed TCRB sequences. This table comes from immunoSEQ multiplex PCR, and its TCRdb copy is limited to in-frame clones, with some not included. The repertoire holds around 15,000 clones, with roughly four fifths as singletons. The sequenced sample was stem cell memory CD4+ T cells from blood. The receptor set was obtained from a woman aged 18 to 35 with type 1 diabetes.

This clone has just a few counts. The chain employs TRBV7-2 and TRBJ2-5, with 7 bases identical to TRBD2. This CDR3 has 12 residues. Germline V CDR1 and CDR2: SGHTA, FQGNSA. J gave up 5 bases and V 8 bases, and 5 bases lay outside the gene matches. CDR3 loop: CASGGGWETQYF. The CDR3 bases are TGTGCCAGCGGCGGGGGATGGGAGACCCAGTACTTC. Combining the CDR3 with reference TRBV7-2 and TRBJ2-5 gives the whole variable domain GAGVSQSPSNKVTEKGKDVELRCDPISGHTALYWYRQSLGQGLEFLIYFQGNSAPDKSGLPSDRFSAERTGGSVSTLTIQRTQQEDSAVYLCASGGGWETQYFGPGTRLLVL.

The chain uses TRBV19 and TRBJ1-5, with 8 bases identical to TRBD1. Germline V gene data show CDR1 as LNHDA and CDR2 as SQIVND (reference sequence). V dropped 4 bases and J dropped 7; count of bases not matched to a gene: 9. This CDR3 comprises 15 residues. CDR3 sequence reads: CASSTGRQGLQPQHF. CDR3 bases: TGTGCCAGTAGTACGGGTCGACAGGGGCTCCAGCCCCAGCATTTT.

The rearrangement uses TRBV19 and TRBJ2-1, with a tentative D call TRBD2 (5 bases). V was clipped by 5 bases and J by 9 bases, with 20 bases between them. The CDR3 spans 15 residues. Germline V gene data show CDR1 as LNHDA and CDR2 as SQIVND (reference sequence). In DNA, the CDR3 is TGTGCCAGTAGTCTTACGGTAGGAGGCCGGGGTGAGCAGTTCTTC. It specifies CASSLTVGGRGEQFF.

CDR3 sequence reads: CSVGEGSTEAFF. The CDR3 nucleotides are TGCAGCGTTGGGGAGGGGAGCACTGAAGCTTTCTTT. The rearrangement joins TRBV29-1 to TRBJ1-1; maybe TRBD1 (5 bases). The length of the CDR3 is 12 residues. The germline V gene encodes CDR1 SQVTM and CDR2 ANQGSEA. Trimming shortened V by 4 bases and J by 4 bases, and 10 bases separated the two germline ends. Full variable domain (missing parts from reference TRBV29-1 and TRBJ1-1): SAVISQKPSRDICQRGTSLTIQCQVDSQVTMMFWYRQQPGQSLTLIATANQGSEATYESGFVIDKFPISRPNLTFSTLTVSNMSPEDSSIYLCSVGEGSTEAFFGQGTRLTVV.

The gene calls are TRBV28 and TRBJ1-1; 9 bases map to TRBD1. Trimming removed 3 bases from V and 6 bases from J; junction bases left unmatched: 5. Germline V lookup: CDR1 MDHEN, CDR2 SYDVKM. This CDR3 is 14 amino acids long. CDR3 loop: CASSFGTGKAEAFF. In DNA form, the CDR3 reads TGTGCCAGCAGTTTCGGGACAGGGAAGGCTGAAGCTTTCTTT.

The J gene is TRBJ1-1, the V gene TRBV10-3; D is possibly TRBD1 (5 bases). V lost 8 bases and J 0 bases, leaving 10 bases between the germline ends. The CDR3 length is 13 residues. Per the germline V gene, CDR1 is ENHRY and CDR2 is SYGVKD. In DNA form, the CDR3 reads TGTGCCATCGGAGGGACCATGAACACTGAAGCTTTCTTT. Translated, it gives CAIGGTMNTEAFF.

This clone is a singleton in its sample. This chain links TRBV18 with TRBJ1-1; 7 bases are a match to TRBD1. The CDR3 is made up of 13 amino acids. Per the germline V gene, CDR1 is KGHSH and CDR2 is LQKENI. Losses at the gene ends were 3 bases for V and 7 bases for J; bases not matched to a gene: 5. CDR3 region: CASSPGTADEAFF. The CDR3 nucleotides are TGTGCCAGCTCACCCGGGACAGCCGATGAAGCTTTCTTT.

The CDR3 here is CASRRRGQDYEQYV. CDR3 DNA sequence: TGTGCCAGCAGACGACGTGGGCAGGACTACGAGCAGTACGTC. The chain uses TRBV2 and TRBJ2-7; no clear D gene. The CDR3 length is 14 residues. CDR1 is SNHLY, CDR2 FYNNEI, per germline. Trimming left V 6 bases short and J 3 bases short, with 15 bases between.

This clone was counted a single time. V is TRBV29-1 and J is TRBJ2-1; perhaps TRBD2 as D (6 bases). Between the trimmed V and J ends, which lost 3 bases and 9 bases, there was a span of 12 bases. The CDR3 has 12 amino acids. Germline CDR1 reads SQVTM; CDR2 reads ANQGSEA. Here the CDR3 reads CSVDTGAAEQFF. The CDR3 bases are TGCAGCGTTGATACGGGAGCCGCTGAGCAGTTCTTC.

The chain couples TRBV7-2 to TRBJ2-1; 14 nucleotides align to TRBD2. J lost 8 bases, V lost 5 bases, and 5 bases had no gene match. Germline values: CDR1 SGHTA, CDR2 FQGNSA. This CDR3 comprises 15 residues. Here the CDR3 reads CASSTPGLAGDEQFF. The DNA for the CDR3 is TGTGCCAGCAGCACCCCGGGACTAGCGGGAGATGAGCAGTTCTTC.

The sample holds a few counts of this clone. This sequence joins TRBV9 and TRBJ2-1; D perhaps matches TRBD2 (6 bases). The CDR3 contains 14 residues. V was cut by 4 bases and J by 5 bases, with 13 bases left in between. The germline V gene has CDR1 SGDLS and CDR2 YYNGEE. The chain's CDR3 is CASSMGLFNNEQFF. The DNA for the CDR3 is TGTGCCAGCAGCATGGGACTCTTCAACAATGAGCAGTTCTTC.

The chain couples TRBV29-1 to TRBJ2-6; D gene ambiguous. The CDR3 spans 13 residues. Deletions cut 8 bases from V and 0 bases from J, with 8 bases between. Germline V gives CDR1 SQVTM, CDR2 ANQGSEA. CDR3 coding DNA: TGCAGCACTTACAGCTCTGGGGCCAACGTCCTGACTTTC. Translating gives CSTYSSGANVLTF.

The V and J genes are TRBV7-6 and TRBJ1-1; a possible D gene is TRBD1 (5 bases). CDR1 SGHVS and CDR2 FNYEAQ come from the germline V gene. Trimming cost V 4 bases and J 5 bases, with 17 bases left between them. The length of the CDR3 is 15 residues. CDR3 in amino acids: CASSSSPGGRTEAFF. CDR3 DNA sequence: TGTGCCAGCAGCTCCTCCCCGGGGGGACGGACTGAAGCTTTCTTT.